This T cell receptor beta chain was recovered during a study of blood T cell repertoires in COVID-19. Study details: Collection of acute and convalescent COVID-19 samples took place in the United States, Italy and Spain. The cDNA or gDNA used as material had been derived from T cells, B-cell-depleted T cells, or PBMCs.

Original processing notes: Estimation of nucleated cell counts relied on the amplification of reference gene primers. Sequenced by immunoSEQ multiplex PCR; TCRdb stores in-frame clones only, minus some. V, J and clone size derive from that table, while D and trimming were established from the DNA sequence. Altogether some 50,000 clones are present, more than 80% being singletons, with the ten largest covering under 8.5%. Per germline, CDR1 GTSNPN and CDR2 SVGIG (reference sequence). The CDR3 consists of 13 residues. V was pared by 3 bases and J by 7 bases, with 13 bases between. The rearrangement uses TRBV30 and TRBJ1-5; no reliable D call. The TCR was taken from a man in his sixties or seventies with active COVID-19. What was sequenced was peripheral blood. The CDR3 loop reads CAWSAPRLQPQHF. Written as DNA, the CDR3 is TGTGCCTGGAGCGCCCCGCGGTTACAGCCCCAGCATTTT. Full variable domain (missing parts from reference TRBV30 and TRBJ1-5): SQTIHQWPATLVQPVGSPLSLECTVEGTSNPNLYWYRQAAGRGLQLLFYSVGIGQISSEVPQNLSASRPQDRQFILSSKKLLLSDSGFYLCAWSAPRLQPQHFGDGTRLSIL.